This T cell receptor (beta chain) originates from a study of cytomegalovirus exposure and HLA in healthy donors. Both 60 Vbeta primers and 13 Jbeta primers went into the PCR. Clones were sequenced by immunoSEQ multiplex PCR, and TCRdb holds only the in-frame ones, with some missing. The table shows tens of thousands of clones, with roughly four fifths occurring only once. The V and J ends lost 4 bases and 8 bases, in that order; junction bases with no gene match: 9. This CDR3 spans 13 amino acids. Germline CDR1 and CDR2: GTSNPN and SVGIG (reference sequence). The chain uses TRBV30 and TRBJ2-7, with 9 bases aligning to TRBD1. This receptor was taken from a woman aged 25 to 39 in good health and CMV-seropositive. Sequencing input: PBMCs. CDR3 DNA: TGTGCCTGGACCAACGGACAGGGGAGTAAGCAGTACTTC. Amino acids: CAWTNGQGSKQYF. Full variable domain (outside the CDR3, taken from reference TRBV30 and TRBJ2-7): SQTIHQWPATLVQPVGSPLSLECTVEGTSNPNLYWYRQAAGRGLQLLFYSVGIGQISSEVPQNLSASRPQDRQFILSSKKLLLSDSGFYLCAWTNGQGSKQYFGPGTRLTVT.